This TCR beta chain was recorded in a study of graft-versus-host responses after intestinal transplantation. Study as a whole: Recipients received multivisceral, liver-intestinal, or isolated intestinal transplants.

The protocol was immunoSEQ multiplex PCR, while the TCRdb copy is restricted to in-frame clones and leaves out a portion. This sample carries some 90,000 clones, 90% to 95% of them seen once, and the ten largest clones take 6%. Per the germline V gene, CDR1 is MGHRA and CDR2 is YSYEKL. CDR3 size: 16 residues. The ends lost 0 bases at V and 8 bases at J; junction bases unmatched: 12. With regard to this clone: What it binds is not known.

The sequencing used unstimulated CD8+ T cells sorted from spleen or lymph node cells, collected before intestinal transplant. This TCR derives from a human donor who received an intestinal transplant. The rearrangement uses TRBV4-1 and TRBJ1-2, with 7 positions matching TRBD1. CDR3 loop: CASSQDILGGRGGYTF. DNA of the CDR3: TGCGCCAGCAGCCAAGATATTTTAGGGGGCAGGGGCGGCTACACCTTC.